This TCR beta chain was captured in a study of blood T cell repertoires in COVID-19. Across the whole study: T cells, B-cell-depleted T cells, or PBMCs supplied cDNA or gDNA.

The method was immunoSEQ multiplex PCR; TCRdb's version includes in-frame clones alone and lacks a portion of them. The sample consists of approximately 300,000 clones, roughly 89% of them appearing once. Each participant's cohort was designated according to participant-reported clinical history. Among Cohort 3 donors, those recovered had two negative PCRs, clearance, or symptom resolution. Sequencing input: PBMCs or T cells enriched from blood (not recorded which). This clonotype was obtained from a man aged 55 to 69 who had recovered from COVID-19.

CDR3 DNA sequence: TGTGCCAGCAGCTTAGCGGGGTACGGGGCCAACGTCCTGACTTTC. Its protein product is CASSLAGYGANVLTF. The chain uses TRBV11-2 and TRBJ2-6, with TRBD2 as a possible D gene (5 bases). V was shortened by 1 base and J by 4 bases, with 8 bases between the two germline ends. CDR3 size: 15 residues. Per the germline V gene, CDR1 is SGHAT and CDR2 is FQNNGV.